What follows are 12 T cell receptor beta chains derived from one specimen sequenced in a study of cytomegalovirus exposure and HLA in healthy donors. 60 Vbeta and 13 Jbeta primers were used in PCR. Some clones are missing from TCRdb's copy, which holds only in-frame ones; the method was immunoSEQ multiplex PCR. The sample includes 150,000 to 200,000 clones, 65% to 85% of them seen just once. Source material: PBMCs. The origin of the receptors is a man between 18 and 35 years old in good health and CMV-seronegative.

This chain joins TRBV9 and TRBJ2-1; 7 nucleotides align to TRBD1. Unmatched junction bases numbered 13, after V lost 7 bases and J lost 9 bases. The germline gives CDR1 SGDLS, CDR2 YYNGEE. The CDR3 runs to 14 residues. CDR3 bases: TGTGCCAGCGGAAAGGCAGGGGGTAAGGGTGAGCAGTTCTTC. Its translation is CASGKAGGKGEQFF.

V and J are TRBV6-1 and TRBJ2-1; tentatively, D is TRBD1 (5 bases). The V end lost 7 bases, the J end lost 9 bases, and 19 bases lay between the germline ends. Germline CDR1 and CDR2: MNHNS and SASEGT. The CDR3 covers 14 residues. The CDR3 sequence: CASITTGSWGEQFF. For the CDR3, the DNA is TGTGCCAGCATTACAACAGGATCGTGGGGTGAGCAGTTCTTC.

The rearrangement joins TRBV6-1 to TRBJ2-7; 9 bases align to TRBD1. This CDR3 is built from 15 residues. Germline V gene sequence: CDR1 MNHNS, CDR2 SASEGT. V shed 6 bases and J 4 bases; nucleotides not matched to a gene: 10. CDR3 DNA: TGTGCCAGCAGCTCGGGACAGGGAGGACGTTACGAGCAGTACTTC. Its protein product is CASSSGQGGRYEQYF.

The chain links TRBV9 to TRBJ2-1, with 7 bases lining up with TRBD2. V lost 0 bases and J lost 6; bases outside the gene matches: 6. CDR3 length equals 15 residues. The V gene's germline CDR1 is SGDLS and CDR2 YYNGEE. Here the CDR3 reads CASSVAGGRGNEQFF. Here the CDR3 DNA reads TGTGCCAGCAGCGTAGCAGGCGGGAGAGGCAATGAGCAGTTCTTC.

This chain uses TRBV27 with TRBJ2-3; D possibly corresponds to TRBD2 (5 bases). Deletions cut 4 bases from V and 14 bases from J, with 19 bases between. This CDR3 spans 13 amino acids. Germline CDR1 reads MNHEY; CDR2 reads SMNVEV (reference sequence). CDR3 in DNA: TGTGCCAGCAGTTCCCACCAAGCGAGGGTGTGGTATTTT. This sequence encodes CASSSHQARVWYF.

The rearrangement joins TRBV9 to TRBJ2-7; D remains unclear. The germline gives CDR1 SGDLS, CDR2 YYNGEE. The V gene lost 3 bases and the J gene lost 0 bases, with 13 bases spanning the gap. The CDR3 runs 15 residues. This CDR3 reads CASSARQDSSYEQYF. The DNA of the CDR3 is TGTGCCAGCAGCGCTCGTCAGGATTCCTCCTACGAGCAGTACTTC. Full variable domain (outside the CDR3, taken from reference TRBV9 and TRBJ2-7): DSGVTQTPKHLITATGQRVTLRCSPRSGDLSVYWYQQSLDQGLQFLIQYYNGEERAKGNILERFSAQQFPDLHSELNLSSLELGDSALYFCASSARQDSSYEQYFGPGTRLTVT.

The CDR3 sequence is CASSQLGQYEQYF. CDR3 sequence (DNA): TGTGCCAGCAGCCAGTTGGGACAATACGAGCAGTACTTC. This sequence joins TRBV14 and TRBJ2-7; a possible D gene is TRBD1 (6 bases). Germline V gene sequence: CDR1 SGHDN, CDR2 FVKESK. This CDR3 contains 13 residues. V lost 3 bases and J lost 4, with 10 bases in between. Full variable domain (outside the CDR3, taken from reference TRBV14 and TRBJ2-7): EAGVTQFPSHSVIEKGQTVTLRCDPISGHDNLYWYRRVMGKEIKFLLHFVKESKQDESGMPNNRFLAERTGGTYSTLKVQPAELEDSGVYFCASSQLGQYEQYFGPGTRLTVT.

This clone has a handful of counts. The chain joins TRBV5-8 to TRBJ2-7, with 9 nucleotides matching TRBD1. The V segment lost 0 bases and the J segment 7 bases; nucleotides outside the gene matches: 11. This CDR3 comprises 16 residues. The germline CDR1 and CDR2 sequences are SGHTS and YDEGEE. CDR3 sequence (DNA): TGTGCCAGCAGCTTGGGGGGACAGGGACCCGCCTTGGAGCAGTACTTC. It specifies CASSLGGQGPALEQYF.

Written as DNA, the CDR3 is TGCGCCAGCAGCCCCGGGAGCTATGGCTACACCTTC. It specifies CASSPGSYGYTF. The chain uses TRBV5-1 and TRBJ1-2; D ambiguous. The CDR3 covers 12 residues. Germline CDR1 and CDR2: SGHRS and YFSETQ. V lost 4 bases and J 4 bases, leaving 8 bases between the germline ends.

This clone was picked up a small number of times. The rearrangement joins TRBV9 to TRBJ1-4, with 7 positions matching TRBD1. The CDR3 is 15 amino acids. Germline V gene lookup returns CDR1 SGDLS and CDR2 YYNGEE. V was clipped by 0 bases and J by 6 bases; unmatched bases: 5. Here the CDR3 reads CASSVGDRDDEKLFF. The CDR3 bases are TGTGCCAGCAGCGTAGGAGACAGGGATGATGAAAAACTGTTTTTT.

J is TRBJ2-2 and V is TRBV9; 8 bases map to TRBD1. Losses at the gene ends were 4 bases for V and 3 bases for J; bases not matched to a gene: 5. This CDR3 has 15 residues. Per germline, CDR1 SGDLS and CDR2 YYNGEE. The CDR3, as DNA: TGTGCCAGCAGCCCACTGGGACAGGACACCGGGGAGCTGTTTTTT. Amino acids: CASSPLGQDTGELFF.

The rearrangement links TRBV15 to TRBJ2-7; a possible D gene is TRBD2 (6 bases). This CDR3 comprises 15 residues. Trimming pared 0 bases from V and 3 bases from J, leaving 12 bases between. Germline V gene sequence: CDR1 LNHNV, CDR2 YYDKDF (reference sequence). The CDR3, as DNA: TGTGCCACCAGCAGAGATGTGGAGGGGCGCTACGAGCAGTACTTC. Its protein product is CATSRDVEGRYEQYF.